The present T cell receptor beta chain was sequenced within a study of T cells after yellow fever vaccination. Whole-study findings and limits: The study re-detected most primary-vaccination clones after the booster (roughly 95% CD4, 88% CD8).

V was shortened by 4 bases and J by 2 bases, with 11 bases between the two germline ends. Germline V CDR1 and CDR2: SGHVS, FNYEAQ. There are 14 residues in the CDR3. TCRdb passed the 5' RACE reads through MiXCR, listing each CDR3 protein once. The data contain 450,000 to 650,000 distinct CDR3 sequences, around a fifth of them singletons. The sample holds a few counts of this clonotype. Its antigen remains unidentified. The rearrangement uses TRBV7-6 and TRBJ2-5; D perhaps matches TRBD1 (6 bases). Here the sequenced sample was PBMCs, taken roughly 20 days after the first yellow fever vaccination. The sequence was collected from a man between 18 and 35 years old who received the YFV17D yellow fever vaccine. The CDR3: CASSSYREQETQYF. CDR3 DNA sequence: TGTGCCAGCAGCTCATACAGGGAACAAGAGACCCAGTACTTC.